Below, 26 T cell receptor beta chains from the same sample are listed, as sequenced in a study of blood T cell repertoires in COVID-19. Some clones are missing from TCRdb's copy, which holds only in-frame ones; the method was immunoSEQ multiplex PCR. Of 98,000 or so clones listed, 75% to 95% are singletons. The sample consisted of peripheral blood. All receptors derive from a human donor in a cohort sampled during active COVID-19.

V and J are TRBV5-1 and TRBJ2-7, with 9 bases fitting TRBD1. V trimming: 4 bases; J trimming: 4 bases; junction bases outside the gene matches: 18. CDR1 is SGHRS, CDR2 YFSETQ, per germline. The CDR3 extends over 18 amino acids. This CDR3 reads CASSLQPGQGRFVYEQYF. CDR3 bases: TGCGCCAGCAGCCTCCAACCGGGACAGGGTAGATTCGTTTACGAGCAGTACTTC.

The chain combines TRBV9 with TRBJ2-7, with unresolved D. The CDR3 consists of 15 residues. Trimming pared 4 bases from V and 4 bases from J, leaving 18 bases between. Per the germline V gene, CDR1 is SGDLS and CDR2 is YYNGEE. CDR3 in DNA: TGTGCCAGCAGCCCAACGGTGCGGTCCAATTACGAGCAGTACTTC. Protein sequence: CASSPTVRSNYEQYF.

V and J are TRBV5-5 and TRBJ2-6; no firm D call. Germline assignment: CDR1 SGHKS and CDR2 YYEKEE (reference sequence). The CDR3 length is 17 residues. Trimming removed 1 base from V and 1 base from J, with 12 bases in between. The CDR3 DNA is TGTGCCAGCAGCTTGCCCTCTACAGCATCTGGGGCCAACGTCCTGACTTTC. It specifies CASSLPSTASGANVLTF.

The chain combines TRBV28 with TRBJ1-1, with TRBD1 matching over 7 bases. With 3 bases clipped from V and 0 bases from J, the junction kept 7 bases outside the gene matches. This CDR3 has 16 amino acids. Germline assignment: CDR1 MDHEN and CDR2 SYDVKM. The CDR3 nucleotides read TGTGCCAGCAGTTTCAACAGGGGTTCCGTGAACACTGAAGCTTTCTTT. It is translated as CASSFNRGSVNTEAFF.

This clone was seen a handful of times. The chain couples TRBV6-2 or TRBV6-3 to TRBJ1-1, with TRBD1 identical over 7 bases. The junction had 6 bases not matched to a gene; V was cut back by 0 bases and J by 11 bases. The CDR3 contains 13 residues. Germline values: CDR1 MNHEY, CDR2 SVGEGT. Written as DNA, the CDR3 is TGTGCCAGCAGTTACTCGACGACAGGGAGTGCTTTCTTT. This codes for CASSYSTTGSAFF.

The chain is built from TRBV4-3 and TRBJ1-1, with 8 bases identical to TRBD1. The CDR3 is 17 amino acids. Per germline, CDR1 LGHNA and CDR2 YSLEER. J gave up 0 bases and V 1 base, and 7 bases lay outside the gene matches. The CDR3 DNA reads TGCGCCAGCAGCCAAGGACAGGGGCCCGCCTTGAACACTGAAGCTTTCTTT. This codes for CASSQGQGPALNTEAFF.

The genes are TRBV21-1 and TRBJ2-7; the table's D call, TRBD1, was not checked against the DNA. TRBV21-1 is a known pseudogene. This CDR3 region has 18 residues. In nucleotides, the CDR3 is TGTGCCAGCAGCAAAGCGACGTTGGTTGGGTTCAGGTTAGACGAGCAGTACTTC. Encoded protein: CASSKATLVGFRLDEQYF.

The CDR3 DNA reads as TGTGCCAGCAGCTTAGGCTCGAGGGTCGGCAATCAGCCCCAGCATTTT. Its protein is CASSLGSRVGNQPQHF. The chain combines TRBV7-8 with TRBJ1-5; no definite D call. This CDR3 is built from 16 residues. The germline V gene has CDR1 SGHVS and CDR2 FQNEAQ. V lost 1 base to trimming and J lost 2 bases, with 12 bases between them. Filled out from reference TRBV7-8 and TRBJ1-5, the complete variable domain reads GAGVSQSPRYKVAKRGQDVALRCDPISGHVSLFWYQQALGQGPEFLTYFQNEAQLDKSGLPSDRFFAERPEGSVSTLKIQRTQQEDSAVYLCASSLGSRVGNQPQHFGDGTRLSIL.

The V call is TRBV9, the J call TRBJ1-3; tentative D call: TRBD1 (6 bases). The V end was cut by 3 bases, the J end by 6 bases, with 13 bases between. This CDR3 is 14 amino acids long. Germline loops: CDR1 SGDLS, CDR2 YYNGEE. Here the CDR3 reads CASSGGPETNTIYF. CDR3 nucleotide sequence: TGTGCCAGCAGCGGGGGGCCCGAGACAAACACCATATATTTT.

The genes are TRBV14 and TRBJ1-2, with TRBD1 identical over 8 bases. This CDR3 spans 18 amino acids. The germline V gene has CDR1 SGHDN and CDR2 FVKESK. After removal of 2 bases from V and 6 bases from J, the junction contained 17 bases not matched to a gene. The CDR3 reads CASSQHLFSRRGPNGYTF. CDR3 DNA: TGTGCCAGCAGCCAACATCTCTTTTCTCGCAGGGGGCCGAATGGCTACACCTTC.

The V gene is TRBV3-1 (or the pseudogene TRBV3-2), the J gene TRBJ2-7; 9 nucleotides line up with TRBD1. Germline CDR1 is LGHDT and CDR2 is YNNKEL (reference sequence). V lost 4 bases to trimming and J lost 7 bases; unmatched junction nucleotides: 8. The CDR3 is 14 amino acids. The chain's CDR3 is CASSLPGTGKEQYF. CDR3 in DNA: TGTGCCAGCAGCCTCCCCGGGACAGGGAAGGAGCAGTACTTC.

This clone has more than one count but fewer than ten. The genes are TRBV7-9 and TRBJ1-2; D may be TRBD1 (6 bases). CDR1 and CDR2 from the germline V gene are SEHNR and FQNEAQ (reference sequence). V was pared by 5 bases and J by 7 bases, with 14 bases between. The CDR3 is 13 residues long. DNA for the CDR3: TGTGCCAGCAGCCTAACCGGGACACCTGGCTACACCTTC. This gives the protein CASSLTGTPGYTF.

The chain uses TRBV21-1 and TRBJ2-5; the table gives TRBD1 as D, unverified against the DNA. TRBV21-1 is a listed pseudogene. This CDR3 comprises 13 residues. CDR3 bases: TGTGCCAGCAGCAATCAGATTTTGGAGACCCAGTACTTC. Its protein product is CASSNQILETQYF.

This sequence joins TRBV19 and TRBJ1-2; TRBD1 agrees at 8 bases. Germline CDR1 LNHDA, CDR2 SQIVND (reference sequence). With 4 bases clipped from V and 4 bases from J, the junction kept 5 bases outside the gene matches. This CDR3 comprises 14 residues. The CDR3 nucleotides are TGTGCCAGTAGTAGCGGACAGGGACTCTATGGCTACACCTTC. As protein: CASSSGQGLYGYTF.

The chain couples TRBV27 to TRBJ2-1; TRBD1 matches at 7 bases. Germline V CDR1 and CDR2: MNHEY, SMNVEV (reference sequence). Losses at the gene ends were 7 bases for V and 3 bases for J; bases not matched to a gene: 6. The CDR3 loop spans 14 amino acids. CDR3 sequence (DNA): TGTGCCAGCAATCTCCAGGGGGACTACAATGAGCAGTTCTTC. Translation gives CASNLQGDYNEQFF.

For this clone: Distinct nucleotide sequences in the sample also encode this CDR3. The V call is TRBV7-9, the J call TRBJ2-7; weak D call: TRBD2 (5 bases). The CDR3 covers 14 residues. Trimming left V 1 base short and J 2 bases short, with 9 bases between. Germline CDR1 reads SEHNR; CDR2 reads FQNEAQ (reference sequence). This chain's CDR3 is CASSLVSGTYEQYF. The CDR3, as DNA: TGTGCCAGCAGCTTAGTATCGGGGACCTACGAGCAGTACTTC.

The chain links TRBV4-2 to TRBJ1-2; no clear D. The CDR3 sequence is 17 residues long. The V end lost 0 bases, the J end lost 3 bases, and 17 bases lay between the germline ends. CDR1 is LGHNA, CDR2 YNFKEQ, per germline. This CDR3 is CASSQDFGGVLYYGYTF. The CDR3 DNA sequence: TGTGCCAGCAGCCAAGACTTTGGCGGGGTCTTATACTATGGCTACACCTTC.

This clone has only a few counts. The chain is built from TRBV10-3 and TRBJ1-5; 7 nucleotides line up with TRBD1. From germline, CDR1 is ENHRY and CDR2 SYGVKD. The CDR3 covers 11 residues. CDR3 in DNA: TGTGCGACAGGGATTAGTCAGCCCCAGCATTTT. It encodes CATGISQPQHF.

This clone is a singleton in its sample. This chain links TRBV5-1 with TRBJ1-5; weak D call: TRBD1 (6 bases). Trimming removed 0 bases at V and 2 bases at J, with 12 bases between. Germline values: CDR1 SGHRS, CDR2 YFSETQ. There are 16 residues in the CDR3. The CDR3 is CASSLGAGAGNQPQHF. The CDR3 nucleotides read TGCGCCAGCAGCTTGGGAGCGGGGGCTGGCAATCAGCCCCAGCATTTT.

The rearrangement joins TRBV28 to TRBJ2-7; 12 bases map to TRBD2. Germline loops: CDR1 MDHEN, CDR2 SYDVKM. V dropped 5 bases and J dropped 6; count of bases not matched to a gene: 11. This CDR3 contains 16 residues. This CDR3 reads CASSAQRLAGVGEQYF. CDR3 nucleotides: TGTGCCAGCAGTGCCCAGAGACTAGCGGGAGTCGGCGAGCAGTACTTC.

This sequence joins TRBV5-1 and TRBJ1-6; D remains ambiguous. CDR3 length: 18 residues. Trimming shortened V by 1 base and J by 7 bases, and 21 bases separated the two germline ends. Per the germline V gene, CDR1 is SGHRS and CDR2 is YFSETQ. The CDR3: CASSLTPLLPTLNSPLHF. The CDR3, as DNA: TGCGCCAGCAGCTTGACCCCGTTACTCCCTACTTTAAATTCACCCCTCCACTTT.

The V gene is TRBV6-2 or TRBV6-3, the J gene TRBJ1-4; D gene unclear. The CDR3 length is 14 residues. Germline V CDR1 and CDR2: MNHEY, SVGEGT. V lost 2 bases and J 5 bases, leaving 9 bases between the germline ends. CDR3 sequence reads: CASSYASRNEKLFF. The CDR3 DNA reads as TGTGCCAGCAGTTACGCAAGTCGGAATGAAAAACTGTTTTTT.

The rearrangement joins TRBV5-6 to TRBJ2-7, with a possible D match to TRBD1 (6 bases). The CDR3 length is 15 residues. The V gene lost 0 bases and the J gene lost 2 bases, with 12 bases spanning the gap. CDR1 and CDR2 (germline): SGHDT, YYEEEE. This CDR3 is CASSLDRVSPYEQYF. In DNA, the CDR3 is TGTGCCAGCAGCTTGGACAGGGTCTCCCCCTACGAGCAGTACTTC.

J is TRBJ2-5 and V is TRBV11-2, with a weak D call TRBD2 (6 bases). The CDR3 covers 13 residues. V was clipped by 5 bases and J by 5 bases, with 12 bases between them. Germline V gives CDR1 SGHAT, CDR2 FQNNGV. DNA for the CDR3: TGTGCCAGCAGCCCCTCCCTAGCGGAGACCCAGTACTTC. It codes for CASSPSLAETQYF.

The gene calls are TRBV6-5 and TRBJ2-5, with 10 positions matching TRBD2. Trimming at V came to 5 bases and at J to 3 bases, leaving 6 bases not matched to a gene. This CDR3 is 15 amino acids long. The germline V gene has CDR1 MNHEY and CDR2 SVGAGI. CDR3 loop: CASSPWTSGKETQYF. Written as DNA, the CDR3 is TGTGCCAGCAGTCCTTGGACTAGCGGTAAAGAGACCCAGTACTTC.

The rearrangement links TRBV6-4 to TRBJ2-1; D may be TRBD2 (5 bases). This CDR3 contains 14 residues. The germline CDR1 and CDR2 sequences are MRHNA and SNTAGT. V was pared by 2 bases and J by 0 bases, with 5 bases between. The CDR3 spells CASSDGSSYNEQFF. In nucleotides, the CDR3 is TGTGCCAGCAGTGACGGGAGCTCCTACAATGAGCAGTTCTTC.